This TCR beta chain derives from a study of Ad26.COV2.S vaccination and SARS-CoV-2 variants. The treatment: roughly 19 received Ad26.COV2.S at low or high dose, single or two shots; 5 received placebo; per-sample allocation not given. After the first vaccine or placebo injection, samples were drawn on day 63. An adult of 18-55 years in Boston served as donor. Only in-frame clones appear in the TCRdb table, and some are missing; sequencing was by immunoSEQ multiplex PCR. The top ten clones hold about 5% of a sample with around 300,000 clones, 90% of them seen once. The sample consisted of peripheral blood, taken in a trial of Ad26.COV2.S vaccine versus placebo. The receptor was derived from a person between 18 and 65 years old who received the Ad26.COV2.S COVID-19 vaccine or a placebo.

The CDR3 coding sequence is TGTGCCAGCAGCCAGGGGGGAGGTGGCTACACCTTC. It encodes CASSQGGGGYTF. The rearrangement links TRBV3-1 (or the pseudogene TRBV3-2) to TRBJ1-2, with a tentative D call TRBD1 (5 bases). Germline V gene lookup returns CDR1 LGHDT and CDR2 YNNKEL (reference sequence). The CDR3 is 12 residues long. Trimming took 3 bases from V and 7 from J, leaving 9 bases between them.